This T cell receptor (beta chain) was retrieved from a study of cytomegalovirus exposure and HLA in healthy donors. On this clone itself: A read error is possible here, since a much larger clone lies one base away.

Clones were read by immunoSEQ multiplex PCR, and TCRdb kept only the in-frame ones, dropping some. The data contain 120,000 or so clones, 80% to 90% of them singletons. The sample comprised PBMCs. The clonotype comes from a young woman in good health and CMV-seronegative.

The CDR3 is CASSLQGWTGELFF. CDR3 bases: TGTGCCAGCAGCTTACAGGGATGGACCGGGGAGCTGTTTTTT. This chain uses TRBV5-6 with TRBJ2-2; D perhaps matches TRBD1 (6 bases). The CDR3 has 14 amino acids. From germline, CDR1 is SGHDT and CDR2 YYEEEE. V dropped 2 bases and J dropped 5 bases, with 10 bases sitting between them. Together with reference TRBV5-6 and TRBJ2-2, the CDR3 gives the full variable domain: DAGVTQSPTHLIKTRGQQVTLRCSPKSGHDTVSWYQQALGQGPQFIFQYYEEEERQRGNFPDRFSGHQFPNYSSELNVNALLLGDSALYLCASSLQGWTGELFFGEGSRLTVL.